This is a list of T cell receptor beta chains from one sample in a study of T cell repertoires in cytomegalovirus infection. These TCRs' antigens remain unknown. TCRdb reprocessed the reads with MiXCR, giving one entry per CDR3 protein. In the table there are about 920,000 distinct CDR3 sequences, approximately 30% of which are singletons. The sequenced sample was cultured CD8+ T cells from PBMCs, obtained from culture after CMV antigen stimulation. Every receptor here comes from a human donor in good health (CMV status not recorded). Some clones in this sample may be carry-over from other donors' samples. Both conserved end residues are part of each CDR3. Each record gives: J gene, D gene, clone size, V gene, CDR3 protein, CDR3 DNA. D genes are given only for firm matches. Rows may omit the clone size; those that give it use once, few, many or a size class.

>TRBJ1-2|TRBD1|few|TRBV7-8
CASSLVGGGAGYTF
TGTGCCAGCAGCTTAGTAGGGGGCGGTGCGGGCTACACCTTC
>TRBJ1-6|.|many|TRBV27
CASSFGLSYNSPLHF
TGTGCCAGCAGTTTCGGCCTCTCCTATAATTCACCCCTCCACTTT
>TRBJ2-2|TRBD1|.|TRBV7-1
CASSSRTGESTWELFF
TGTGCCAGCAGCTCCCGGACAGGGGAGAGCACCTGGGAGCTGTTTTTT
>TRBJ1-1|.|many|TRBV7-8
CASSLRAQMGGMNTEAFF
TGTGCCAGCAGCTTAAGAGCACAGATGGGGGGAATGAACACTGAAGCTTTCTTT
>TRBJ1-6|TRBD1|.|TRBV28
CATRGGTGGSPLHF
TGTGCCACCCGGGGGGGGACAGGGGGTTCACCCCTCCACTTT
>TRBJ2-2|.|.|TRBV6-6
CASRPGSGDWGTGELFF
TGTGCCAGCAGACCAGGGTCTGGCGATTGGGGTACCGGGGAGCTGTTTTTT
>TRBJ2-7|.|.|TRBV27
CASGGNYEQYF
TGTGCCAGTGGGGGGAACTACGAGCAGTACTTC
>TRBJ2-4|.|.|TRBV6-8
CANSPDSRRDIQYF
TGTGCCAACAGTCCGGACTCCCGGCGGGACATTCAGTACTTC
>TRBJ2-3|.|few|TRBV7-4
CASSLAWAGSGDTQYF
TGTGCCAGCAGCTTAGCGTGGGCAGGCTCGGGAGATACGCAGTATTTT
>TRBJ1-4|.|few|TRBV7-6
CASSLGEPTNEKLFF
TGTGCCAGCAGCTTAGGGGAACCAACTAATGAAAAACTGTTTTTT
>TRBJ1-1|.|.|TRBV7-2
CASSLALWGGDRAEAFF
TGTGCCAGCAGCTTAGCACTTTGGGGGGGGGACCGGGCTGAAGCTTTCTTT
>TRBJ2-5|.|.|TRBV28
CASSSFSQETQYF
TGTGCCAGCAGTTCATTCAGTCAAGAGACCCAGTACTTC
>TRBJ1-3|.|few|TRBV7-1
CASSAAGNTIYF
TGTGCCAGCAGCGCTGCTGGAAACACCATATATTTT
>TRBJ2-4|.|.|TRBV14
CASSSTGQINIQYF
TGTGCCAGCAGCTCAACCGGACAGATAAACATTCAGTACTTC
>TRBJ2-7|.|.|TRBV29-1
CSVPGTDSYEQYF
TGCAGCGTCCCCGGGACTGACTCCTACGAGCAGTACTTC
>TRBJ1-4|.|few|TRBV7-9
CASSSYVAGNEKLFF
TGTGCCAGCAGCTCCTACGTGGCTGGAAATGAAAAACTGTTTTTT
>TRBJ1-5|.|once|TRBV6-5
CATMTRNRPAGDQPQHF
TGTGCCACCATGACACGGAACCGCCCGGCGGGAGATCAGCCCCAGCATTTT
>TRBJ2-2|TRBD1|.|TRBV7-7
CASSAWTGDTGELFF
TGTGCTAGCAGCGCATGGACAGGGGACACCGGGGAGCTGTTTTTT
>TRBJ1-1|TRBD1|.|TRBV19
CASSIRTGLRWDTEAFF
TGTGCCAGTAGTATCCGGACAGGCCTCCGATGGGACACTGAAGCTTTCTTT
>TRBJ2-7|.|.|TRBV19
CASSIMAASYEQYF
TGTGCCAGTAGTATAATGGCAGCCTCCTACGAGCAGTACTTC
>TRBJ2-1|TRBD2|.|TRBV7-6
CASSLEGTSGVSSYNEQFF
TGTGCCAGCAGCTTAGAGGGGACTAGCGGAGTCAGCTCCTACAATGAGCAGTTCTTC
>TRBJ2-1|.|few|TRBV7-6
CASSQRQNNEQFF
TGTGCCAGCAGCCAAAGACAGAACAATGAGCAGTTCTTC
>TRBJ2-5|.|few|TRBV3-1
CASSQGGASSETQYF
TGTGCCAGCAGCCAAGGGGGGGCATCTTCAGAGACCCAGTACTTC
>TRBJ2-5|.|many|TRBV7-2
CASSFSGTSTEETQYF
TGTGCCAGCAGCTTTTCGGGAACATCCACGGAAGAGACCCAGTACTTC
>TRBJ2-5|.|.|TRBV9
CASSSQWAVQETQYF
TGTGCCAGCAGTTCCCAGTGGGCAGTTCAAGAGACCCAGTACTTC
>TRBJ2-1|TRBD2|few|TRBV6-5
CASTLNGGLPVYEQFF
TGTGCCAGCACCTTAAACGGGGGACTACCCGTATATGAGCAGTTCTTC
>TRBJ1-1|.|.|TRBV20-1
CSARVKPSWSNTEAFF
TGCAGTGCTAGAGTGAAGCCCTCTTGGAGTAACACTGAAGCTTTCTTT
>TRBJ2-5|TRBD2|few|TRBV14
CASSSQGTSRETQYF
TGTGCCAGCAGCTCACAGGGGACTAGCCGTGAGACCCAGTACTTC
>TRBJ1-2|TRBD1|.|TRBV29-1
CSAPTGENYGYTF
TGCAGCGCACCGACAGGGGAGAACTATGGCTACACCTTC
>TRBJ1-1|TRBD1|few|TRBV27
CASGVTGVGTEAFF
TGTGCCAGCGGGGTGACAGGGGTGGGCACTGAAGCTTTCTTT
>TRBJ2-5|.|once|TRBV2
CASGSPPPETQYF
TGTGCCAGCGGGTCACCCCCCCCAGAGACCCAGTACTTC
>TRBJ1-1|TRBD1|.|TRBV6-2/TRBV6-3
CAARDRRTEAFF
TGTGCCGCCCGGGACAGGCGGACTGAAGCTTTCTTT
>TRBJ2-2|.|.|TRBV7-6
CVSSLVVSVSTGELFF
TGTGTCAGCAGCTTAGTGGTCAGCGTTAGCACCGGGGAGCTGTTTTTT
>TRBJ1-4|.|.|TRBV4-2
CASSQEVGARIILATNEKLFF
TGTGCCAGCAGCCAGGAAGTCGGGGCCAGAATAATACTTGCAACTAATGAAAAACTGTTTTTT
>TRBJ2-2|TRBD2|many|TRBV7-8
CASSSPSGTSGGSTGELFF
TGTGCCAGCAGCTCCCCCTCCGGGACTAGCGGGGGGTCCACCGGGGAGCTGTTTTTT
>TRBJ1-1|.|once|TRBV5-4
CASSLGGGGAAFF
TGTGCCAGCAGCTTGGGGGGCGGGGGGGCAGCTTTCTTT
>TRBJ1-2|TRBD1|.|TRBV18
CASSSDREPYGYTF
TGTGCCAGCTCAAGCGACAGGGAACCCTATGGCTACACCTTC
>TRBJ1-1|.|few|TRBV19
CASTARTGLNTEAFF
TGTGCCAGTACCGCCCGTACAGGATTGAACACTGAAGCTTTCTTT
>TRBJ1-2|TRBD1|many|TRBV12-3/TRBV12-4
CASSLVPSDREEGYTF
TGTGCCAGCAGTCTAGTTCCTTCGGACAGGGAAGAAGGCTACACCTTC
>TRBJ2-1|.|.|TRBV27
CASSDTPTYNEQFF
TGTGCCAGCTCAGATACTCCTACCTACAATGAGCAGTTCTTC
>TRBJ2-7|.|.|TRBV7-6
CASSPSSTVYEQYF
TGTGCCAGCAGCCCTAGTAGTACAGTCTACGAGCAGTACTTC
>TRBJ2-2|.|once|TRBV7-9
CTSSLNVGNTGELFF
TGTACCAGCAGCTTAAATGTTGGGAATACCGGGGAGCTGTTTTTT
>TRBJ2-5|.|.|TRBV2
CASERDSAFRETQYF
TGTGCCAGCGAGCGAGACAGTGCCTTTCGAGAGACCCAGTACTTC
>TRBJ2-1|.|.|TRBV7-6
CASSNKDTLSSYNEQFF
TGTGCCAGTAGCAATAAAGACACACTAAGCTCCTACAATGAGCAGTTCTTC
>TRBJ2-5|TRBD2|many|TRBV7-2
CASSFGGGDQYF
TGTGCCAGCAGCTTCGGGGGGGGAGACCAGTACTTC
>TRBJ2-3|.|.|TRBV7-6
CASKLGGSTDTQYF
TGTGCTAGCAAACTAGGCGGTAGCACAGATACGCAGTATTTT
>TRBJ1-2|.|.|TRBV6-1
CASLTSLRGADGYGYTF
TGTGCCAGCCTAACCAGCCTCCGGGGGGCGGACGGCTATGGCTACACCTTC
>TRBJ2-1|.|few|TRBV7-4
CASSGGARSYNEQFF
TGTGCCAGCTCCGGGGGCGCCAGGTCCTACAATGAGCAGTTCTTC
>TRBJ2-5|.|few|TRBV29-1
CSVSGILGGGETQYF
TGCAGCGTCAGCGGGATTTTAGGGGGCGGAGAGACCCAGTACTTC
>TRBJ2-5|.|.|TRBV7-9
CASSGGTPGPLQETQYF
TGTGCCAGCAGCGGTGGGACCCCCGGACCCCTTCAAGAGACCCAGTACTTC
>TRBJ2-1|.|.|TRBV7-6
CASIPPGGAYNEQFF
TGTGCCAGCATCCCGCCAGGGGGGGCTTACAATGAGCAGTTCTTC
>TRBJ2-7|.|.|TRBV7-9
CASSVGTAGFGEQYF
TGTGCCAGCAGCGTTGGGACTGCTGGTTTTGGCGAGCAGTACTTC
>TRBJ1-4|.|few|TRBV24-1
CATSDLRGGDNEKLFF
TGTGCCACCAGTGATTTGCGGGGAGGTGATAATGAAAAACTGTTTTTT
>TRBJ1-1|.|.|TRBV29-1
CSVGDLNTEAFF
TGCAGCGTGGGAGACCTGAACACTGAAGCTTTCTTT